This is a list of T cell receptor beta chains from one sample in a study of T cell responses to AZD1222 COVID-19 vaccine. Generated by immunoSEQ multiplex PCR, the TCRdb table keeps only in-frame clones and is missing some. Among about 130,000 clones listed, roughly 93% were seen once. This material consisted of peripheral blood, taken 28 days after the second AZD1222 dose. The receptor source for this set is an adult who received the AZD1222 COVID-19 vaccine. The CDR3 runs from the conserved cysteine through the conserved F or W. The order of the fields is D gene, clone size, V gene, CDR3 length, J gene, CDR3 DNA, CDR3 protein. A D gene is named only where the DNA matches it firmly. Where a row states a size, it is once, few, many or the class of an expanded clone; other rows omit it.

NA	NA	TRBV28	15	TRBJ2-1	TGTGCCAGCAGTTTAATGGGTCTAGCGAGCAATGAGCAGTTCTTC	CASSLMGLASNEQFF
NA	NA	TRBV5-1	15	TRBJ2-6	TGCGCCAGCAGCCCGGGACTCTCTGGGGCCAACGTCCTGACTTTC	CASSPGLSGANVLTF
NA	NA	TRBV15	13	TRBJ1-1	TGTGCCACCAGCAGAGGACAGGAACTTGAAGCTTTCTTT	CATSRGQELEAFF
NA	NA	TRBV24-1	13	TRBJ2-3	TGTGCCACCAGTGGCGGCAACACAGATACGCAGTATTTT	CATSGGNTDTQYF
NA	NA	TRBV6-5	14	TRBJ1-4	TGTGCCAGCAGTTTCGGGGCAACTAATGAAAAACTGTTTTTT	CASSFGATNEKLFF
NA	NA	TRBV7-8	17	TRBJ2-6	TGTGCCAGCAGCGCCCTTGGGGCGGGAACTGGGGCCAACGTCCTGACTTTC	CASSALGAGTGANVLTF
NA	few	TRBV11-3	15	TRBJ2-1	TGTGCCAGCAGCTTAGTGGGTAGCGGATTCAATGAGCAGTTCTTC	CASSLVGSGFNEQFF
TRBD1	NA	TRBV28	15	TRBJ2-4	TGTGCCAGCAACCCCCAGGGGGCGGCCAAAAACATTCAGTACTTC	CASNPQGAAKNIQYF
TRBD1	NA	TRBV7-8	14	TRBJ2-5	TGTGCCAGCAGCCGGAAGGGACAGCAAGAGACCCAGTACTTC	CASSRKGQQETQYF
NA	NA	TRBV15	13	TRBJ2-3	TGTGCCACCAGCAGAGAACCGCGAGATACGCAGTATTTT	CATSREPRDTQYF
NA	NA	TRBV19	15	TRBJ1-6	TGTGCCAGTAGTATTGGCGCAGGGAATAATTCACCCCTCCACTTT	CASSIGAGNNSPLHF
NA	NA	TRBV2	15	TRBJ2-7	TGTGCCAGCAGGGGGAAGGCCGCTGACTCCTACGAGCAGTACTTC	CASRGKAADSYEQYF
NA	NA	TRBV19	12	TRBJ1-6	TGTGCCAGTAGTATAGTGGATTCACCCCTCCACTTT	CASSIVDSPLHF
NA	NA	TRBV18	15	TRBJ2-2	TGTGCCAGCTACAAGTGGGGAAGGGACACCGGGGAGCTGTTTTTT	CASYKWGRDTGELFF
NA	once	TRBV5-6	15	TRBJ2-5	TGTGCCAGCAGCTTGACAGGACTCCCGACAGGGACCCAGTACTTC	CASSLTGLPTGTQYF
TRBD1	few	TRBV3-1/TRBV3-2	14	TRBJ1-1	TGTGCCAGCAGCATAAAACAGGGGGGAACTGAAGCTTTCTTT	CASSIKQGGTEAFF
TRBD1	NA	TRBV29-1	13	TRBJ1-1	TGCAGCGGCGACAACAGGGGAAACACTGAAGCTTTCTTT	CSGDNRGNTEAFF
NA	NA	TRBV7-8	16	TRBJ1-4	TGTGCCAGCAGCCTTCGTCGGGGTGCAACTAATGAAAAACTGTTTTTT	CASSLRRGATNEKLFF
NA	NA	TRBV27	12	TRBJ1-2	TGTGCCAGCAGTTCAGGGTTCTATGGCTACACCTTC	CASSSGFYGYTF
NA	NA	TRBV27	12	TRBJ1-1	TGTGCCAGCAGCCAAGGACATACTGAAGCTTTCTTT	CASSQGHTEAFF
NA	NA	TRBV7-8	15	TRBJ1-1	TGTGCCAGCAGCCCCCAGGTGGGGCGCAACACTGAAGCTTTCTTT	CASSPQVGRNTEAFF
TRBD2	NA	TRBV5-8	19	TRBJ2-1	TGTGCCAGCAGCCGCTGGCTAGCGGGAGCCATGGGCCCCCAAACTGAGCAGTTCTTC	CASSRWLAGAMGPQTEQFF
TRBD2	once	TRBV9	15	TRBJ2-1	TGTGCCAGCAGCGTAGGACTAGCCTCCTACAATGAGCAGTTCTTC	CASSVGLASYNEQFF
NA	NA	TRBV27	19	TRBJ1-5	TGTGCCAGCAGTCCGGGCCCAAGTCGGAGAAGGGATAGCAATCAGCCCCAGCATTTT	CASSPGPSRRRDSNQPQHF
TRBD2	NA	TRBV19	14	TRBJ2-3	TGTGCCAGTAGTATGGGGTCGGGGACTAGCACGGTAGATTTT	CASSMGSGTSTVDF
TRBD1	NA	TRBV3-1/TRBV3-2	14	TRBJ1-2	TGTGCCAGCAGCCAAGATATGACAGGGGTTGGCTACACCTTC	CASSQDMTGVGYTF